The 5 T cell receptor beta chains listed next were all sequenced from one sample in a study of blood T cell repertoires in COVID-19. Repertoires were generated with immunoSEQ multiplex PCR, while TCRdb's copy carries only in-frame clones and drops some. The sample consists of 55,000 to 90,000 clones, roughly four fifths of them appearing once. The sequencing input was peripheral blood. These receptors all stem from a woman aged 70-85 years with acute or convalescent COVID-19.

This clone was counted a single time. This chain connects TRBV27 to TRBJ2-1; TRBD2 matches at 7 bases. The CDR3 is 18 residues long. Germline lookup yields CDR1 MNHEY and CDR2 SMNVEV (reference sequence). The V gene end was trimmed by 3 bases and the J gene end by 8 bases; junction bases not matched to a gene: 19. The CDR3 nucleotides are TGTGCCAGCAGTTTTTCACCCGGGGCGGGAGTTTTCATCCATGAGCAGTTCTTC. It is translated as CASSFSPGAGVFIHEQFF.

The CDR3 sequence is CASSSYKTGSTDTQYF. As DNA, the CDR3 is TGTGCCAGCAGCAGCTATAAGACAGGGAGCACAGATACGCAGTATTTT. The V and J genes are TRBV5-6 and TRBJ2-3, with 7 bases matching TRBD1. The V and J ends lost 4 bases and 0 bases, in that order; junction bases with no gene match: 8. The germline gives CDR1 SGHDT, CDR2 YYEEEE. The CDR3 length is 16 residues.

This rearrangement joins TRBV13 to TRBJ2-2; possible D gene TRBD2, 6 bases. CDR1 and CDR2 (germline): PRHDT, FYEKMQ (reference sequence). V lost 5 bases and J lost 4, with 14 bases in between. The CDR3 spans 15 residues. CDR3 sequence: CASSPPGLITGELFF. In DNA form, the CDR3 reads TGTGCCAGCAGCCCCCCGGGACTTATCACCGGGGAGCTGTTTTTT.

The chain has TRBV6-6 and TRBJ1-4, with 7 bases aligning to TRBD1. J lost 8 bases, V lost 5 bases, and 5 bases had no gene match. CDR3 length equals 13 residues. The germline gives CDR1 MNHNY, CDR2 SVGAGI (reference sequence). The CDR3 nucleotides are TGTGCCAGCAGTCTCGACAGGGAAGAAAAACTGTTTTTT. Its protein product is CASSLDREEKLFF.

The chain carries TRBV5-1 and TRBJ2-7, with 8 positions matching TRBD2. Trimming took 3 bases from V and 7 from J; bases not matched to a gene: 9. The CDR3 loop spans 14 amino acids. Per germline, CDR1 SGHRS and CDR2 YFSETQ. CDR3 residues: CASSSPGLDMEQYF. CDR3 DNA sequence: TGCGCCAGCAGCTCACCGGGACTAGATATGGAGCAGTACTTC. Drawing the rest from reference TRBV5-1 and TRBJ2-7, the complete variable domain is KAGVTQTPRYLIKTRGQQVTLSCSPISGHRSVSWYQQTPGQGLQFLFEYFSETQRNKGNFPGRFSGRQFSNSRSEMNVSTLELGDSALYLCASSSPGLDMEQYFGPGTRLTVT.